This entry concerns a single T cell receptor (beta chain). Antigen: not known. Germline values: CDR1 MNHEY, CDR2 SMNVEV (reference sequence). The CDR3 spans 15 residues. Trimming shortened V by 2 bases and J by 8 bases, and 13 bases separated the two germline ends. This entry is derived from a study of T cell responses to AZD1222 COVID-19 vaccine. As for the study in general: The analysis combined second doses at about 4 or about 12 weeks.

Study-wide results and caveats: At 160-218 and 743-854, vaccine-associated CD4 TCRs were dominant, and they spanned spike.

Only in-frame clones appear in the TCRdb table, and some are missing; sequencing was by immunoSEQ multiplex PCR. The sample consists of some 130,000 clones, about 92% of them appearing once. The V gene is TRBV27, the J gene TRBJ1-6; D may be TRBD1 (6 bases). Sequencing was performed on peripheral blood, taken on day 0 of AZD1222 vaccination. This clonotype originated in an adult in good health. CDR3 sequence reads: CASSLQGTRDSPLHF. The CDR3 DNA reads as TGTGCCAGCAGTTTACAGGGGACCAGGGATTCACCCCTCCACTTT.